The 21 T cell receptor beta chains below come from one sample, sequenced in a study of blood T cell repertoires in COVID-19. Repertoires were generated with immunoSEQ multiplex PCR, while TCRdb's copy carries only in-frame clones and drops some. The sample has about 210,000 clones, approximately 78% seen once. Sequenced material: peripheral blood. The receptors originated from a woman aged 70-85 years with COVID-19, enrolled during active disease.

The V call is TRBV10-2, the J call TRBJ1-5, with 11 bases that match TRBD1. The V and J ends lost 4 bases and 0 bases, in that order; junction bases with no gene match: 5. The V gene's germline CDR1 is WSHSY and CDR2 SAAADI. The CDR3 is made up of 17 amino acids. The DNA for the CDR3 is TGCGCCAGCAGTGGGGACAGGGGGGAGAATAGCAATCAGCCCCAGCATTTT. Translated, it gives CASSGDRGENSNQPQHF.

J is TRBJ1-5 and V is TRBV19; a weak D match, TRBD1 (5 bases). Germline V lookup: CDR1 LNHDA, CDR2 SQIVND (reference sequence). V lost 3 bases, J lost 5 bases, and 23 bases lay in between. CDR3 size: 18 residues. The CDR3 protein is CASSISRWGPSSHQPQHF. CDR3 sequence (DNA): TGTGCCAGTAGTATCTCCCGGTGGGGCCCCAGTTCCCATCAGCCCCAGCATTTT.

This chain joins TRBV24-1 and TRBJ2-2; D remains unclear. From germline, CDR1 is KGHDR and CDR2 SFDVKD. Trimming stripped 3 bases from V and 3 bases from J, with 7 bases between. This CDR3 spans 14 amino acids. CDR3 in DNA: TGTGCCACCAGTGATCCACAGTACACCGGGGAGCTGTTTTTT. Protein: CATSDPQYTGELFF.

V is TRBV2 and J is TRBJ1-1, with D possibly matching TRBD1 (6 bases). The length of the CDR3 is 14 residues. In germline, CDR1 is SNHLY, CDR2 FYNNEI. The V end lost 8 bases, the J end lost 1 base, and 14 bases lay between the germline ends. CDR3 amino acids: CASLPGHSNTEAFF. The CDR3 DNA sequence: TGTGCCAGCCTACCGGGACATTCGAACACTGAAGCTTTCTTT.

The chain is built from TRBV5-1 and TRBJ2-3; TRBD2 matches at 9 bases. CDR3 length: 17 residues. The J segment lost 1 base and the V segment lost 1 base, leaving 7 bases of the junction unmatched. Per germline, CDR1 SGHRS and CDR2 YFSETQ. CDR3 loop: CASSLWVSGSGTDTQYF. CDR3 nucleotides: TGCGCCAGCAGCTTGTGGGTTAGCGGGAGCGGCACAGATACGCAGTATTTT.

This sequence joins TRBV9 and TRBJ2-7; 8 bases match TRBD2. Germline CDR1 SGDLS, CDR2 YYNGEE. This CDR3 has 15 amino acids. Trimming removed 0 bases from V and 1 base from J; junction bases left unmatched: 3. The CDR3 DNA is TGTGCCAGCAGCGTAGACCAGCGGGAGTCCTACGAGCAGTACTTC. Residues: CASSVDQRESYEQYF. The whole variable domain, filled in from reference TRBV9 and TRBJ2-7, reads DSGVTQTPKHLITATGQRVTLRCSPRSGDLSVYWYQQSLDQGLQFLIQYYNGEERAKGNILERFSAQQFPDLHSELNLSSLELGDSALYFCASSVDQRESYEQYFGPGTRLTVT.

The V call is TRBV15, the J call TRBJ2-1, with 7 bases that match TRBD2. Germline lookup yields CDR1 LNHNV and CDR2 YYDKDF (reference sequence). The trim removed 8 bases at V and 6 bases at J, leaving 16 bases unmatched. This CDR3 spans 16 amino acids. DNA of the CDR3: TGTGCCACCTTTCCCGGCGGGAGAGGGGAGGGCAATGAGCAGTTCTTC. This codes for CATFPGGRGEGNEQFF.

The chain links TRBV14 to TRBJ2-6; TRBD1 aligns across 10 bases. Germline V CDR1 and CDR2: SGHDN, FVKESK. V lost 5 bases, J lost 1 base, and 11 bases stayed unmatched. The CDR3 is 19 amino acids. The CDR3 region has the DNA TGTGCCAGCAGCTATCGACCGGGACAGGGGAGATCTGGGGCCAACGTCCTGACTTTC. Translated, it gives CASSYRPGQGRSGANVLTF. The full variable domain, its missing parts supplied by reference TRBV14 and TRBJ2-6, is EAGVTQFPSHSVIEKGQTVTLRCDPISGHDNLYWYRRVMGKEIKFLLHFVKESKQDESGMPNNRFLAERTGGTYSTLKVQPAELEDSGVYFCASSYRPGQGRSGANVLTFGAGSRLTVL.

This clone was counted between two and nine times. This chain links TRBV30 with TRBJ1-2; 10 bases are shared with TRBD1. CDR1 is GTSNPN and CDR2 is SVGIG in the germline V gene (reference sequence). V was clipped by 2 bases and J by 7 bases; unmatched bases: 13. The CDR3 is made up of 16 amino acids. CDR3 loop: CAWSPLKGQGRSGYTF. CDR3 DNA sequence: TGTGCCTGGAGTCCACTAAAGGGACAGGGGAGGAGTGGCTACACCTTC.

This clone has only a few counts. J is TRBJ2-7 and V is TRBV6-5, with 8 nucleotides matching TRBD1. The CDR3 is 16 residues long. Per the germline V gene, CDR1 is MNHEY and CDR2 is SVGAGI. The junction had 6 bases not matched to a gene; V was cut back by 0 bases and J by 2 bases. The CDR3 coding sequence is TGTGCCAGCAGTTACTCAGGACAGGGAAATACCTACGAGCAGTACTTC. The encoded protein is CASSYSGQGNTYEQYF.

The chain employs TRBV29-1 and TRBJ1-2; D perhaps matches TRBD1 (6 bases). The CDR3 is 14 residues long. Germline CDR1 reads SQVTM; CDR2 reads ANQGSEA. Trimming took 6 bases from V and 0 from J, leaving 14 bases between them. Here the CDR3 reads CSVGQYQANYGYTF. The CDR3 bases are TGCAGCGTCGGACAGTATCAAGCTAACTATGGCTACACCTTC.

The chain carries TRBV6-5 and TRBJ2-6, with D possibly matching TRBD1 (6 bases). The CDR3 length is 15 residues. Trimming took off 6 bases at V and 1 base at J, with 10 bases between the two ends. The germline CDR1 and CDR2 sequences are MNHEY and SVGAGI. Here the CDR3 DNA reads TGTGCCAGCAGGTACGACAGGTCTGGGGCCAACGTCCTGACTTTC. Residues: CASRYDRSGANVLTF.

The gene calls are TRBV6-2 or TRBV6-3 and TRBJ1-1; no clear D. Between the trimmed V and J ends, which lost 2 bases and 4 bases, there was a span of 14 bases. The CDR3 sequence is 15 residues long. The germline CDR1 and CDR2 sequences are MNHEY and SVGEGT. The CDR3 DNA sequence: TGTGCCAGCAGTTACCCAGGTAGAGGGATCACTGAAGCTTTCTTT. Residues: CASSYPGRGITEAFF.

The genes are TRBV11-2 and TRBJ1-2, with 8 bases aligning to TRBD1. The CDR3 has 14 amino acids. Trimming took 1 base from V and 6 from J; bases not matched to a gene: 4. Germline values: CDR1 SGHAT, CDR2 FQNNGV. CDR3 bases: TGTGCCAGCAGCTTAGTCAGGGGGCAGAATGGCTACACCTTC. It is translated as CASSLVRGQNGYTF.

The chain links TRBV5-4 to TRBJ2-1, with TRBD2 matching over 7 bases. CDR1 is SGHNT, CDR2 YYREEE, per germline (reference sequence). Germline trimming cut 4 bases from V and 7 bases from J; bases unmatched to any gene: 11. The CDR3 totals 15 residues. The CDR3 loop reads CASSPRGSGLNEQFF. The CDR3 DNA reads as TGTGCCAGCAGCCCCCGGGGTAGCGGGCTGAATGAGCAGTTCTTC.

The chain combines TRBV7-2 with TRBJ2-6, with D maybe TRBD1 (6 bases). Germline assignment: CDR1 SGHTA and CDR2 FQGNSA. V dropped 2 bases and J dropped 0 bases, with 11 bases sitting between them. This CDR3 comprises 17 residues. In DNA form, the CDR3 reads TGTGCCAGCAGCTTATTTCAGGGGACCTCTGGGGCCAACGTCCTGACTTTC. Its protein product is CASSLFQGTSGANVLTF.

The genes are TRBV19 and TRBJ2-5, with 8 bases that match TRBD1. Germline assignment: CDR1 LNHDA and CDR2 SQIVND (reference sequence). This CDR3 is 15 amino acids long. V dropped 5 bases and J dropped 0; count of bases not matched to a gene: 5. The CDR3 region has the DNA TGTGCCAGTAGTGTGACAGGGGTCGACCAAGAGACCCAGTACTTC. Residues: CASSVTGVDQETQYF. The full variable domain, its missing parts supplied by reference TRBV19 and TRBJ2-5, is DGGITQSPKYLFRKEGQNVTLSCEQNLNHDAMYWYRQDPGQGLRLIYYSQIVNDFQKGDIAEGYSVSREKKESFPLTVTSAQKNPTAFYLCASSVTGVDQETQYFGPGTRLLVL.

This sequence joins TRBV28 and TRBJ2-4, with TRBD1 as a possible D gene (5 bases). This CDR3 has 13 amino acids. Trimming removed 6 bases at V and 4 bases at J, with 10 bases between. Germline V lookup: CDR1 MDHEN, CDR2 SYDVKM. The CDR3 DNA is TGTGCCAGCAGAGAGACAGCGAAAAACATTCAGTACTTC. It encodes CASRETAKNIQYF.

The genes are TRBV6-2 or TRBV6-3 and TRBJ1-5, with 7 bases identical to TRBD1. In germline, CDR1 is MNHEY, CDR2 SVGEGT. This CDR3 contains 14 residues. V lost 4 bases and J lost 4; bases outside the gene matches: 4. CDR3 in amino acids: CASSSGQPNQPQHF. CDR3 sequence (DNA): TGTGCCAGCAGTTCGGGACAGCCGAATCAGCCCCAGCATTTT.

This chain links TRBV7-9 with TRBJ2-7; a possible D gene is TRBD2 (5 bases). The CDR3 is made up of 12 amino acids. Germline lookup yields CDR1 SEHNR and CDR2 FQNEAQ (reference sequence). Trimming removed 3 bases at V and 7 bases at J, with 10 bases between. Written as DNA, the CDR3 is TGTGCCAGCAGCTTGAGGCAGCGGGAGCAGTACTTC. Residues: CASSLRQREQYF.

Only a few counts were recorded for this clone. The rearrangement links TRBV19 to TRBJ1-1; weak D call: TRBD1 (5 bases). The CDR3 is 15 amino acids. Germline lookup yields CDR1 LNHDA and CDR2 SQIVND (reference sequence). The V end lost 7 bases, the J end lost 4 bases, and 19 bases lay between the germline ends. CDR3: CASISGGLGATEAFF. CDR3 in DNA: TGTGCCAGTATTTCTGGTGGGCTAGGGGCCACTGAAGCTTTCTTT.